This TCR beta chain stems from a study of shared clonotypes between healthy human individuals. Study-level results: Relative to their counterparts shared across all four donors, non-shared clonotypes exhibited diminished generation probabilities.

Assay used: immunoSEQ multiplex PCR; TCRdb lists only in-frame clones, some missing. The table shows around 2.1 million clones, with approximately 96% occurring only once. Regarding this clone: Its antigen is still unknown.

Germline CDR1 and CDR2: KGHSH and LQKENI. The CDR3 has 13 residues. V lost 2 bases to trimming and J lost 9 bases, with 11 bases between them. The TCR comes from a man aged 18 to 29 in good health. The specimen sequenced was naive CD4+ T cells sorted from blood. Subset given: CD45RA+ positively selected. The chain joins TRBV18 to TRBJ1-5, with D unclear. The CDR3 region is CASSPNDRTPQHF. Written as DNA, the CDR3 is TGTGCCAGCTCACCAAACGACCGAACGCCCCAGCATTTT.